The T cell receptor (beta chain) under discussion was sequenced for a study of cytomegalovirus exposure and HLA in healthy donors. Germline assignment: CDR1 SGHDT and CDR2 YYEEEE. The CDR3 consists of 16 residues. Trimming stripped 6 bases from V and 2 bases from J, with 19 bases between. A multiplex PCR was run with 60 Vbeta primers and 13 Jbeta primers. Assay: immunoSEQ multiplex PCR; the TCRdb copy retains only in-frame clones and omits some. The sample records approximately 140,000 clones, approximately 81% being singletons. This sequence joins TRBV5-6 and TRBJ2-3; D might be TRBD1 (7 bases). The sequenced material came from PBMCs. The sequence came from a man aged 18 to 29 in good health and CMV-seronegative. CDR3 nucleotide sequence: TGTGCCAGCAAGGCGACAGGGTGGGAGGACACAGATACGCAGTATTTT. Protein: CASKATGWEDTDTQYF.